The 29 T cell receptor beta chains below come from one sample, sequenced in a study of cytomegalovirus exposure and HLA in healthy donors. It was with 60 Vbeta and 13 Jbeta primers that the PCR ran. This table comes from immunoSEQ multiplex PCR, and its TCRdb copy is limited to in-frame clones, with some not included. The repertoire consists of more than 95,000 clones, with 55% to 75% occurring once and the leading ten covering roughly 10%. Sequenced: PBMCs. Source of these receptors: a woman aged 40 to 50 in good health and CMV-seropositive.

The CDR3 region has the DNA TGTGCCAGCAGCCCTGCCGTATCCCGGGTTTACAATGAGCAGTTCTTC. It encodes CASSPAVSRVYNEQFF. The chain is built from TRBV11-2 and TRBJ2-1, with D unresolved. Germline V CDR1 and CDR2: SGHAT, FQNNGV. This CDR3 has 16 amino acids. V was cut by 5 bases and J by 4 bases, with 18 bases left in between.

For the CDR3, the DNA is TGTGCCAGCAGGACGGGACAAACGTCCCAAGAGACCCAGTACTTC. It encodes CASRTGQTSQETQYF. V and J are TRBV6-1 and TRBJ2-5, with D possibly matching TRBD1 (6 bases). The ends were cut back, 6 bases at V and 1 base at J, with 15 bases in the middle. CDR1 is MNHNS, CDR2 SASEGT, per germline. The CDR3 contains 15 residues.

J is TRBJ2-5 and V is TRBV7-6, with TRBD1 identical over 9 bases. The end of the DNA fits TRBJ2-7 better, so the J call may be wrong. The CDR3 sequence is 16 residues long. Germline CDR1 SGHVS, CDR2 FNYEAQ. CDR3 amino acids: CASSPGDRVSTYEQYF. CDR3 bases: TGTGCCAGCAGCCCTGGGGACAGGGTGAGCACCTACGAGCAGTACTTC.

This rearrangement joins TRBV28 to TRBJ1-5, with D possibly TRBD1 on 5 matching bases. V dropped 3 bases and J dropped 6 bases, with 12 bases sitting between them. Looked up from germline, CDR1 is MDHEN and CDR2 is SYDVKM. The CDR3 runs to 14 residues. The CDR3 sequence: CASSFPGGTQPQHF. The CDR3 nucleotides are TGTGCCAGCAGTTTCCCCGGGGGAACTCAGCCCCAGCATTTT.

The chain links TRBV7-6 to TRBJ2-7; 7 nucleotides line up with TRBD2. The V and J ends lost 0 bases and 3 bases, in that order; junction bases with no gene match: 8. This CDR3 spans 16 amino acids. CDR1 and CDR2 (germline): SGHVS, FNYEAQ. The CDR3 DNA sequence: TGTGCCAGCAGCTTAGCGGGGCCTACGGGGGGCTACGAGCAGTACTTC. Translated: CASSLAGPTGGYEQYF.

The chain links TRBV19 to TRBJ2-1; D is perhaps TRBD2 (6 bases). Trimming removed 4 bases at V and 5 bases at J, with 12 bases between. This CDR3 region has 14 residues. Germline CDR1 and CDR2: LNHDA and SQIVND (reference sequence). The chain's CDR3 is CASSSGKWNNEQFF. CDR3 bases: TGTGCCAGTAGTAGCGGGAAGTGGAACAATGAGCAGTTCTTC.

The CDR3 sequence is CASSFRVRGKSSYNEQFF. CDR3 coding DNA: TGTGCCAGCAGCTTTAGGGTACGGGGAAAGAGCTCCTACAATGAGCAGTTCTTC. The V call is TRBV5-6, the J call TRBJ2-1; TRBD2 is a possible D gene (5 bases). CDR3 length: 18 amino acids. Germline V lookup: CDR1 SGHDT, CDR2 YYEEEE. The V end was cut by 2 bases, the J end by 0 bases, with 18 bases between.

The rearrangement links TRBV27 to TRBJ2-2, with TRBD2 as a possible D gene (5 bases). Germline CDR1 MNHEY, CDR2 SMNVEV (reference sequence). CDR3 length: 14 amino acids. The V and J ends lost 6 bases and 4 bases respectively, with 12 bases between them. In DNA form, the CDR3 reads TGTGCCAGCAGCCGGGGTGGTATCACCGGGGAGCTGTTTTTT. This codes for CASSRGGITGELFF.

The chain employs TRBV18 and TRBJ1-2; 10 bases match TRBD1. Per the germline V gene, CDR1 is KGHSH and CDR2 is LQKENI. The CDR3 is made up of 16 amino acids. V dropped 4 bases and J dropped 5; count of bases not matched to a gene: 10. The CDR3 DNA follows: TGTGCCAGCTCACAAACGACGGACAGGGGGTCGTATGGCTACACCTTC. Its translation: CASSQTTDRGSYGYTF.

The CDR3 region is CASSPGQGVGEQYF. CDR3 nucleotide sequence: TGTGCCAGCAGTCCCGGACAGGGGGTAGGGGAGCAGTACTTC. This sequence joins TRBV27 and TRBJ2-5; 10 bases fit TRBD1. CDR3 size: 14 residues. CDR1 MNHEY and CDR2 SMNVEV come from the germline V gene (reference sequence). V lost 5 bases to trimming and J lost 11 bases; unmatched junction nucleotides: 11.

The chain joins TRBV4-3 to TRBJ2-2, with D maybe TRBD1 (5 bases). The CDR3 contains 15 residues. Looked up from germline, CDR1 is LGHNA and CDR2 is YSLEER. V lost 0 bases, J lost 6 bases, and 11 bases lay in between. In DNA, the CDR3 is TGCGCCAGCAGCCAAGAAAGGGTCAGGGCCGGGGAGCTGTTTTTT. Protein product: CASSQERVRAGELFF.

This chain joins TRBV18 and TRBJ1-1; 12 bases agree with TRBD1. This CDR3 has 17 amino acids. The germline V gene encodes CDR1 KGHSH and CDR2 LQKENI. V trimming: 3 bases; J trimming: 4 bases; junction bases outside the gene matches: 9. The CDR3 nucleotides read TGTGCCAGCTCACCCTCCGGGACAGGGGGCGAGGGCACTGAAGCTTTCTTT. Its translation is CASSPSGTGGEGTEAFF.

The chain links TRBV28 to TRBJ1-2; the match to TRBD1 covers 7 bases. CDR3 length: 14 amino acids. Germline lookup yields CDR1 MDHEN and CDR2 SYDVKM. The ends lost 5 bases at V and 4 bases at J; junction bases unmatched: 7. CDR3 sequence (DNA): TGTGCCAGCAGTCGCCGGGACAGACTCTATGGCTACACCTTC. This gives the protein CASSRRDRLYGYTF.

In DNA form, the CDR3 reads TGCGCCAGCAGCTTTGGGGACAGTAATGAAAAACTGTTTTTT. It is translated as CASSFGDSNEKLFF. This chain connects TRBV5-1 to TRBJ1-4, with 7 positions matching TRBD1. This CDR3 comprises 14 residues. CDR1 and CDR2 from the germline V gene are SGHRS and YFSETQ. Trimming at V came to 2 bases and at J to 4 bases, leaving 2 bases not matched to a gene. Filled out from reference TRBV5-1 and TRBJ1-4, the complete variable domain reads KAGVTQTPRYLIKTRGQQVTLSCSPISGHRSVSWYQQTPGQGLQFLFEYFSETQRNKGNFPGRFSGRQFSNSRSEMNVSTLELGDSALYLCASSFGDSNEKLFFGSGTQLSVL.

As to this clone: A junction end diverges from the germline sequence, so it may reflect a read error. As DNA, the CDR3 is TGTGCCAGCTCGCCACTAGCGGGAGGGATCGAGCAGTTCTTC. Amino acid sequence: CASSPLAGGIEQFF. The chain employs TRBV18 and TRBJ2-1, with 13 positions matching TRBD2. This CDR3 contains 14 residues. The germline CDR1 and CDR2 sequences are KGHSH and LQKENI.

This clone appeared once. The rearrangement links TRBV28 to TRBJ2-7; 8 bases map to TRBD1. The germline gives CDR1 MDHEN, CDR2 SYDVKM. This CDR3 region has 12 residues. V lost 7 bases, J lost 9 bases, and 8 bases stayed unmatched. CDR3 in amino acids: CASKDRGWGQYF. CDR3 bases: TGTGCCAGCAAAGACAGGGGCTGGGGGCAGTACTTC.

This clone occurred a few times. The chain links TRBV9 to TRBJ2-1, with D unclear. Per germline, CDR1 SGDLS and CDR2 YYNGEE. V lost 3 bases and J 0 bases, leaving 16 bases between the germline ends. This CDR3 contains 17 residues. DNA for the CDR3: TGTGCCAGCAGCGGCAGTAGGCTGGGCAGCTCCTACAATGAGCAGTTCTTC. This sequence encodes CASSGSRLGSSYNEQFF.

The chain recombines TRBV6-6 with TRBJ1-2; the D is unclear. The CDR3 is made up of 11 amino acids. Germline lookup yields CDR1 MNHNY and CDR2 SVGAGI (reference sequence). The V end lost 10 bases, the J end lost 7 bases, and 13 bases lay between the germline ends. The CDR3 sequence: CATAAPTGYTF. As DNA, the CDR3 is TGTGCCACCGCGGCCCCAACTGGCTACACCTTC.

CDR3 sequence reads: CASSQWGLNQPQHF. For the CDR3, the DNA is TGCGCCAGCAGCCAATGGGGGCTCAATCAGCCCCAGCATTTT. The chain uses TRBV4-1 and TRBJ1-5; D is possibly TRBD1 (6 bases). Per the germline V gene, CDR1 is MGHRA and CDR2 is YSYEKL. This CDR3 has 14 amino acids. The germline V and J ends were trimmed by 2 bases and 3 bases, with 8 bases remaining between them.

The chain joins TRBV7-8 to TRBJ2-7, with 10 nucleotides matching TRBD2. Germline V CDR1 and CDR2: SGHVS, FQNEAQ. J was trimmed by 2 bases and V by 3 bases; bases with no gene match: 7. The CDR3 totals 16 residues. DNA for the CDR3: TGTGCCAGCAGCTTCGCCGGACTAGCGGCAACCTACGAGCAGTACTTC. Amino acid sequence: CASSFAGLAATYEQYF.

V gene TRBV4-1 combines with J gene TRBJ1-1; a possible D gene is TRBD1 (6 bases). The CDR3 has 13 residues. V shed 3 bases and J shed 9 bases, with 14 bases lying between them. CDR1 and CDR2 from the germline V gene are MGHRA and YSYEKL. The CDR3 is CASSQEQQGKAFF. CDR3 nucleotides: TGCGCCAGCAGCCAGGAACAACAGGGTAAAGCTTTCTTT.

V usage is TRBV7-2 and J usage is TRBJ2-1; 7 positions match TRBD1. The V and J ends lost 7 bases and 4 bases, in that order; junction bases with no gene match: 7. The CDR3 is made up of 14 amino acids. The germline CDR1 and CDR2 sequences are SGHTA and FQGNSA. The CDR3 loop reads CASTEGTVYNEQFF. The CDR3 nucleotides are TGTGCCAGCACCGAAGGGACAGTTTACAATGAGCAGTTCTTC.

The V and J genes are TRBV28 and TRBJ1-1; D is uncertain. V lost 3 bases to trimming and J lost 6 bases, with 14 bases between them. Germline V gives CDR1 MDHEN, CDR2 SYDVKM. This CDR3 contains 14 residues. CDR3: CASSLTVRSAEAFF. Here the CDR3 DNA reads TGTGCCAGCAGTTTGACGGTCAGGTCCGCTGAAGCTTTCTTT.

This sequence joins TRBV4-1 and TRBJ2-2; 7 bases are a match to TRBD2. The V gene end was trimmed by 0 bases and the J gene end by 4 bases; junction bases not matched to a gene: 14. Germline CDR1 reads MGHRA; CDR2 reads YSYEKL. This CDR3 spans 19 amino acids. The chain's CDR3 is CASSQDRGVLTLITGELFF. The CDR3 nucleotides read TGCGCCAGCAGCCAAGATCGGGGGGTTTTGACCCTCATCACCGGGGAGCTGTTTTTT.

The CDR3 sequence: CASSLDARLAVQETQYF. The CDR3 region has the DNA TGTGCCAGCAGCTTAGACGCTCGACTAGCGGTCCAAGAGACCCAGTACTTC. The chain uses TRBV7-8 and TRBJ2-5; 9 nucleotides line up with TRBD2. The germline gives CDR1 SGHVS, CDR2 FQNEAQ. Trimming at V came to 1 base and at J to 1 base, leaving 7 bases not matched to a gene. The length of the CDR3 is 17 residues.

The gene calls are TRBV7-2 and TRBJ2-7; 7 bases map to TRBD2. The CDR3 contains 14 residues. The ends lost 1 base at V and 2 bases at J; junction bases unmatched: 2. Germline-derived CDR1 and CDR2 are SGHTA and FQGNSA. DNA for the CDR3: TGTGCCAGCAGCTTAGGGCGGGGGACCTACGAGCAGTACTTC. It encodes CASSLGRGTYEQYF.

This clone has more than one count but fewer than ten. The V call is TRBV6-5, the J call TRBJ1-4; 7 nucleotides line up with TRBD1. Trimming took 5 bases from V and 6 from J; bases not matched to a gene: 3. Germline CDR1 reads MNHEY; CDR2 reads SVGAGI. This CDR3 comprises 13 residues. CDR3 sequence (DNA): TGTGCCAGCAGTAAAGGGACAGATGAAAAACTGTTTTTT. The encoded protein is CASSKGTDEKLFF.

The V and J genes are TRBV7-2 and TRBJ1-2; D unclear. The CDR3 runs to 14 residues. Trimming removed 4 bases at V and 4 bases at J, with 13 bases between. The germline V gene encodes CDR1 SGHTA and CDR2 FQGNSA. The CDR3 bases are TGTGCCAGCAGCTCCGGGGTTGATCGCTATGGCTACACCTTC. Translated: CASSSGVDRYGYTF.

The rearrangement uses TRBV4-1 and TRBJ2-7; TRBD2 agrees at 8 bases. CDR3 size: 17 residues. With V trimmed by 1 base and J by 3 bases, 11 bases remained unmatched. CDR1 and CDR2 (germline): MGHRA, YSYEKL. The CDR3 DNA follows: TGCGCCAGCAGCCAAGGGGTGCCGGGACTAGTGGGCTACGAGCAGTACTTC. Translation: CASSQGVPGLVGYEQYF.